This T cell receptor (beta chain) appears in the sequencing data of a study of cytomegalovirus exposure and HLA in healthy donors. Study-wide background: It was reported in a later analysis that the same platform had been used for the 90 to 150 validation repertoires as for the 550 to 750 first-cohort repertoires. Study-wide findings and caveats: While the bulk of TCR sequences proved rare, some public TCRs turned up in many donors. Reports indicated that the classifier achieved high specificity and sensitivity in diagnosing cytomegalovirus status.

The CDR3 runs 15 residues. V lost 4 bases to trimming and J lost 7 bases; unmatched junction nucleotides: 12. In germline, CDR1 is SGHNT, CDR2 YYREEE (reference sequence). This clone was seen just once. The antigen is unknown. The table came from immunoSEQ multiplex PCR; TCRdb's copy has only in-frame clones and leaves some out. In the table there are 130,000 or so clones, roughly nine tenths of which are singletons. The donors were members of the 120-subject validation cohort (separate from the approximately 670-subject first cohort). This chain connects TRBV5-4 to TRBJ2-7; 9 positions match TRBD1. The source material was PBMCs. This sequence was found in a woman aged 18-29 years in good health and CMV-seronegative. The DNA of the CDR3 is TGTGCCAGCAGCCTCGGAGGGACAGGGCCTCGTGAGCAGTACTTC. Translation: CASSLGGTGPREQYF. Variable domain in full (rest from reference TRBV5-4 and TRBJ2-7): ETGVTQSPTHLIKTRGQQVTLRCSSQSGHNTVSWYQQALGQGPQFIFQYYREEENGRGNFPPRFSGLQFPNYSSELNVNALELDDSALYLCASSLGGTGPREQYFGPGTRLTVT.